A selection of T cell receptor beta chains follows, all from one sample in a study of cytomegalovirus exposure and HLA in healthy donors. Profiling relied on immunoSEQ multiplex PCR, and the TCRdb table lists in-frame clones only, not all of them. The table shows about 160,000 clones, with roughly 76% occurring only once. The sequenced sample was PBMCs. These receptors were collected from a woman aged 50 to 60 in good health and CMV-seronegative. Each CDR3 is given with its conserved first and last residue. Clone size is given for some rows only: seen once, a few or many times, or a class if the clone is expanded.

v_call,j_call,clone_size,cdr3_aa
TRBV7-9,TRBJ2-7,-,CASSLQGYEQYF
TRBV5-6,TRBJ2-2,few,CASSFFQGADTGELFF
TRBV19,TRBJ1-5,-,CASSTPGTGGRAQHF
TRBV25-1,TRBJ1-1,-,CASSEQGYTEAFF
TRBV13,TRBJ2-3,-,CASSTPGDTQYF
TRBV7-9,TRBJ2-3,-,CASSLGGPSTDTQYF
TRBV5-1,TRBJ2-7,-,CASSFGGGSYEQYF
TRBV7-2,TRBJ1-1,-,CASSSQVVNTEAFF
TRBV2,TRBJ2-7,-,CASSERERPHF
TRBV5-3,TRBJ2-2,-,CARRYYGTTTGELFF
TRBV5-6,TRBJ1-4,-,CASSFFQGGEKLFF
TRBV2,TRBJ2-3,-,CASSPGENLSSDTQYF
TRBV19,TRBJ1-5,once,CASSIGGSNQPQHF
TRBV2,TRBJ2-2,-,CASSFDLGLTGELFF
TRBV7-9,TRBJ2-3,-,CASSLGSVFADTQYF
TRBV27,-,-,CASSSDRGSSYEQYF
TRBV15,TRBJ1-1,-,CATSSPNRRNTEAFF
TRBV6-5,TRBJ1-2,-,CASSYWTGSGYTF
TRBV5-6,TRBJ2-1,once,CASNRQGENEQFF
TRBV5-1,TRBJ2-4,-,CASSSFLQDNIQYF
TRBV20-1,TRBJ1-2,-,CKPVYGYGYTF
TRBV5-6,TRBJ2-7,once,CASSRSAAVRNEQYF
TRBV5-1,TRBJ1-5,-,CASRPSPTGTGGGQPQHF
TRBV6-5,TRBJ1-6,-,CASSYGRNSPLHF
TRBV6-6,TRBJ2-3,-,CASRAGGGTDTQYF
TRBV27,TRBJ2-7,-,CASSLQGRGTYEQYF
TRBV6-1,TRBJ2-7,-,CASSEAGQQPYEQYF
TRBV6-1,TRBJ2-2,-,CASLAINTGELFF
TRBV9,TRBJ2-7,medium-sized,CASSGDRSSYEQYF
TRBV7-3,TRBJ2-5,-,CASSPGPGLETQYF
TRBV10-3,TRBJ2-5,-,CAIRAGLAGGSQETQYF
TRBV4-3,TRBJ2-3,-,CASSQGAGDGTQYF
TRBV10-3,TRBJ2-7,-,CAISESPPGLAGPQYEQYF
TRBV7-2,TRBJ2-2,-,CASSLVGGQRAGELFF
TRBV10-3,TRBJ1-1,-,CAISEVNRGRRSLDTEAFF
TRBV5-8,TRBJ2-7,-,CASSSIWQGPSYEQYF
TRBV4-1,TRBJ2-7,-,CASSQGRGAFPHEQYF
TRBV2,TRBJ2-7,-,CASSEPNRGREQYF
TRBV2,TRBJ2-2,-,CASSEASPMSRETGELFF
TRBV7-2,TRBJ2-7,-,CASSLGLTGGGDEQYF
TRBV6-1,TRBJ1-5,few,CASSPGQGNQPQHF
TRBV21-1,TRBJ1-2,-,CASSKYRTGAHYLYGYTF
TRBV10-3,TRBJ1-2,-,CAIKGSDNYGYTF
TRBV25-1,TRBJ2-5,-,CASSDRLATRETQYF
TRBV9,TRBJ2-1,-,CASSAGTYNEQFF
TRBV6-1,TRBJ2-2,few,CASSEDSANTGELFF
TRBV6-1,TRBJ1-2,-,CASSVQGAGGGGYTF
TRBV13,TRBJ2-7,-,CASSYGQGAYEQYF
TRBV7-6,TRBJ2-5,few,CASSRARETQYF